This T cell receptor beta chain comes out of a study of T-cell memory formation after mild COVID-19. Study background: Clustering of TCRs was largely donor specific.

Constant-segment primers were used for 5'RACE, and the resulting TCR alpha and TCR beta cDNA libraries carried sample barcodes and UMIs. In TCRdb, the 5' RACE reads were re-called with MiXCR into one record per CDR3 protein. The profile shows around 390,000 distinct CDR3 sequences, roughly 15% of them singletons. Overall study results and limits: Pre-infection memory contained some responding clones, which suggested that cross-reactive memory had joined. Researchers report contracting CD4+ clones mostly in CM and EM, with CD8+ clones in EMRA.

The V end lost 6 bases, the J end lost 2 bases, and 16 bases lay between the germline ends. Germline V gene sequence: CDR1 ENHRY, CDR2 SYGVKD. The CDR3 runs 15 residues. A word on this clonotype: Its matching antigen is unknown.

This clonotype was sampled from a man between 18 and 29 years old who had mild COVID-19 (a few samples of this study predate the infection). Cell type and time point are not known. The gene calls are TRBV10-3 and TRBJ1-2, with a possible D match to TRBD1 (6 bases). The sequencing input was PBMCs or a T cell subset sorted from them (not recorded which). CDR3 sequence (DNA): TGTGCCATCAGACCCACAGGGACGGACAACTATGGCTACACCTTC. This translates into CAIRPTGTDNYGYTF.